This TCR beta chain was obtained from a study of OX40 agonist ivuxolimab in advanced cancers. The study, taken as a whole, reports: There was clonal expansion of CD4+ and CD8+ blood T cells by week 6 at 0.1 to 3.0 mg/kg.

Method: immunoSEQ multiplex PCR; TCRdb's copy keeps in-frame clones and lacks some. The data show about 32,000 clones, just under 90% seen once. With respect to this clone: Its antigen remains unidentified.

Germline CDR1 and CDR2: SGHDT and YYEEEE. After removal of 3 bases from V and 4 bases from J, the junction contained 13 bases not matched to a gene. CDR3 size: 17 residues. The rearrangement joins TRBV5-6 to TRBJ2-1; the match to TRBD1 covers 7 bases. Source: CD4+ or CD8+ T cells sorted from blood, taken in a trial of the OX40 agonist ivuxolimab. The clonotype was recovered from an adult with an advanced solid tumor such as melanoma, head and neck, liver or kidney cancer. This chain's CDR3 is CASSSANRRDSYNEQFF. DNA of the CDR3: TGTGCCAGCAGCTCAGCGAACCGCCGGGACAGTTACAATGAGCAGTTCTTC.